This T cell receptor (beta chain) was recorded in a study of T-cell memory formation after mild COVID-19. Overall study: Clustering of TCRs was largely donor specific.

This clonotype has just a few counts. Its specificity is unknown. TCRdb independently ran MiXCR on the 5' RACE reads; one entry per CDR3 protein. The table lists about 320,000 distinct CDR3 sequences, approximately 14% of them singletons. Trimming removed 3 bases from V and 5 bases from J; junction bases left unmatched: 9. The CDR3 contains 15 residues. CDR1 is SGHTA and CDR2 is FQGNSA in the germline V gene. Broader study findings: Day 15 to 85 contracting clones showed balanced CD4/CD8; day 15 to 37 expanders favored CD4+.

The material sequenced was PBMCs or a T cell subset sorted from them (not recorded which). This chain connects TRBV7-2 to TRBJ2-5, with 7 bases lining up with TRBD2. The TCR sequence derives from a man younger than 35 who had mild COVID-19 (a few samples of this study predate the infection). Cell type and time point are not known. The CDR3 sequence is CASSFFAGVEETQYF. DNA for the CDR3: TGTGCCAGCAGCTTCTTCGCGGGGGTAGAGGAGACCCAGTACTTC.